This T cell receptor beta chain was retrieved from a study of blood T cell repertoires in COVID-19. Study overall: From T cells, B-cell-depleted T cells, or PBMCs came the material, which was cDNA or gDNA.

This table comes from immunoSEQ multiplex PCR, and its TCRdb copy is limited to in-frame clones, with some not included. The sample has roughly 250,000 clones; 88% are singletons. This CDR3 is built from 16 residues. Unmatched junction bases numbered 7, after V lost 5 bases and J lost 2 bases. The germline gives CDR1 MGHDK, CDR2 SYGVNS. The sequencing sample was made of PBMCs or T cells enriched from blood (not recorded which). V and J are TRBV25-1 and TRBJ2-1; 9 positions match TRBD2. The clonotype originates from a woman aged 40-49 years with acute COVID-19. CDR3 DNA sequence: TGTGCCAGCAGTTATCTAGCGGGAAGTACCTACAATGAGCAGTTCTTC. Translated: CASSYLAGSTYNEQFF. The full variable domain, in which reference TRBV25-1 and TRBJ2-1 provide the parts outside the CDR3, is EADIYQTPRYLVIGTGKKITLECSQTMGHDKMYWYQQDPGMELHLIHYSYGVNSTEKGDLSSESTVSRIRTEHFPLTLESARPSHTSQYLCASSYLAGSTYNEQFFGPGTRLTVL.